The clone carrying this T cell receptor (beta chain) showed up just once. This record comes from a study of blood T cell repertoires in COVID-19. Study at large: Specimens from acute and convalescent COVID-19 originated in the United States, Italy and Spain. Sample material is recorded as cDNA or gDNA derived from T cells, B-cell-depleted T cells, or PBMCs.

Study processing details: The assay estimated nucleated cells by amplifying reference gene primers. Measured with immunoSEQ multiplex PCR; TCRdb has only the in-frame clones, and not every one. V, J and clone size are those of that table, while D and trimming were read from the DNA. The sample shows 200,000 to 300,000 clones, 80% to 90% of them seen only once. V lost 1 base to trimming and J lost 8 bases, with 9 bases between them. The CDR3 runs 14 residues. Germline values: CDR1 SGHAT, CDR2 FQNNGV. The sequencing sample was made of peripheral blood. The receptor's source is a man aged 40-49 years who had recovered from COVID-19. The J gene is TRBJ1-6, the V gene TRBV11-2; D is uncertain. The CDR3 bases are TGTGCCAGCAGCTTAGCCGGGTTCGATTCACCCCTCCACTTT. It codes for CASSLAGFDSPLHF.